A single sample is the source of the 31 T cell receptor beta chains below, sequenced in a study of Graves' ophthalmopathy and Graves' hyperthyroidism. RNA transcripts provided the template for amplifying TCR beta CDR3 regions. A first-round RT-PCR used HTBI primers, followed by a second-round multiplex PCR. TCRdb itself ran the multiplex PCR reads through MiXCR, one entry per CDR3 protein. Of approximately 500,000 distinct CDR3 sequences in the sample, approximately 14% were seen once. What was sequenced was blood. Receptor source: a woman between 25 and 40 years old with Graves' ophthalmopathy.

Notes on this clonotype: A much larger clone sits a single nucleotide away, making a read error possible. The genes are TRBV6-1 and TRBJ1-2, with D possibly matching TRBD1 (6 bases). Per the germline V gene, CDR1 is MNHNS and CDR2 is SASEGT. Trimming took 2 bases from V and 0 from J, leaving 16 bases between them. The CDR3 has 17 amino acids. CDR3 protein: CASSERGRGRANYGYTF. The CDR3 DNA sequence: TGTGCCAGCAGTGAACGGGGCAGGGGCCGAGCTAACTATGGCTACACCTTC.

This clonotype was detected many times. The J gene is TRBJ2-5, the V gene TRBV20-1, with TRBD2 matching 7 bases. The germline V gene encodes CDR1 DFQATT and CDR2 SNEGSKA (reference sequence). The V and J ends lost 2 bases and 5 bases, in that order; junction bases with no gene match: 5. CDR3 length equals 13 residues. For the CDR3, the DNA is TGCAGTGCTAGAAACGCGGGGGTGGAGACCCAGTACTTC. Its protein is CSARNAGVETQYF.

This clonotype was observed a few times. The chain combines TRBV6-1 with TRBJ2-3; TRBD2 might be the D (7 bases). Germline V CDR1 and CDR2: MNHNS, SASEGT. Trimming cost V 1 base and J 4 bases, with 12 bases left between them. This CDR3 is built from 15 residues. The CDR3 region has the DNA TGTGCCAGCAGTGAAGAGGGGGGGGGGCCAGATACGCAGTATTTT. As protein: CASSEEGGGPDTQYF.

This clonotype was observed at least ten times. The V gene is TRBV6-1, the J gene TRBJ1-6; 10 bases line up with TRBD1. The CDR3 totals 15 residues. V lost 6 bases to trimming and J lost 6 bases; unmatched junction nucleotides: 5. Germline V gene data show CDR1 as MNHNS and CDR2 as SASEGT. The CDR3: CASSLRQGANSPLHF. In DNA, the CDR3 is TGTGCCAGCAGCCTAAGACAGGGGGCTAATTCACCCCTCCACTTT.

The V gene is TRBV29-1, the J gene TRBJ1-1; D remains unclear. The V gene lost 8 bases and the J gene lost 3 bases, with 16 bases spanning the gap. The CDR3 consists of 13 residues. Germline V gene lookup returns CDR1 SQVTM and CDR2 ANQGSEA. CDR3 region: CSSVTVQDTEAFF. The CDR3 DNA reads as TGCAGCTCCGTCACAGTTCAAGACACTGAAGCTTTCTTT.

This clonotype was detected many times. The rearrangement uses TRBV2 and TRBJ2-2; 15 nucleotides line up with TRBD2. The CDR3 runs 16 residues. Germline V CDR1 and CDR2: SNHLY, FYNNEI. V dropped 8 bases and J dropped 4; count of bases not matched to a gene: 5. CDR3: CASGLAGGLSTGELFF. CDR3 nucleotides: TGTGCCAGCGGACTAGCGGGGGGGCTCAGCACCGGGGAGCTGTTTTTT.

This clonotype has at least ten counts. In nucleotides, the CDR3 is TGCAGTGCTGTTACAGGGGAGACCCAGTACTTC. Translating it yields CSAVTGETQYF. The chain uses TRBV20-1 and TRBJ2-5, with TRBD1 as a possible D gene (6 bases). V was pared by 5 bases and J by 5 bases, with 9 bases between. Germline lookup yields CDR1 DFQATT and CDR2 SNEGSKA (reference sequence). This CDR3 spans 11 amino acids.

This clonotype was found many times. The chain is built from TRBV6-1 and TRBJ1-5; tentative D call: TRBD1 (5 bases). Germline CDR1 MNHNS, CDR2 SASEGT. This CDR3 spans 14 amino acids. Trimming took 1 base from V and 6 from J, leaving 10 bases between them. The CDR3 region has the DNA TGTGCCAGCAGTGAAGGGTGGGGGAGTCAGCCCCAGCATTTT. Translation: CASSEGWGSQPQHF.

The sample holds many counts of this clonotype. One junction end does not reproduce the germline sequence, and a read error may be involved. CDR3 amino acids: CASSLVLTYTGGLFF. Here the CDR3 DNA reads TGTGCCAGCAGCCTTGTTCTGACCTACACCGGGGGGCTGTTTTTT. The chain combines TRBV2 with TRBJ2-2, with D tentatively TRBD2 (6 bases). This CDR3 has 15 amino acids. Looked up from germline, CDR1 is SNHLY and CDR2 is FYNNEI. The variable domain in full, with the rest retrieved from reference TRBV2 and TRBJ2-2, is EPEVTQTPSHQVTQMGQEVILRCVPISNHLYFYWYRQILGQKVEFLVSFYNNEISEKSEIFDDQFSVERPDGSNFTLKIRSTKLEDSAMYFCASSLVLTYTGGLFFGEGSRLTVL.

This clonotype was counted ten times or more. The chain joins TRBV10-3 to TRBJ2-5, with 7 nucleotides matching TRBD2. Germline CDR1 is ENHRY and CDR2 is SYGVKD. Germline trimming cut 2 bases from V and 0 bases from J; bases unmatched to any gene: 6. This CDR3 has 16 amino acids. CDR3 amino acids: CAISEGTGGYQETQYF. The DNA of the CDR3 is TGTGCCATCAGTGAGGGAACGGGGGGATACCAAGAGACCCAGTACTTC.

This clonotype was picked up many times. The V gene is TRBV20-1, the J gene TRBJ2-7; a weak D match, TRBD1 (5 bases). Germline CDR1 reads DFQATT; CDR2 reads SNEGSKA (reference sequence). Trimming removed 4 bases from V and 1 base from J, with 11 bases in between. The CDR3 length is 13 residues. Written as DNA, the CDR3 is TGCAGTGCTAATATTCAGGGTTCCTACGAGCAGTACTTC. It codes for CSANIQGSYEQYF.

Worth noting for this clonotype: Its ends do not fully match the called genes, so a read error is possible. The gene calls are TRBV15 and TRBJ2-5; 8 bases map to TRBD2. CDR3 length: 16 amino acids. Germline CDR1 LNHNV, CDR2 YYDKDF (reference sequence). The CDR3 sequence is CATSGDLAAGEQTQYF. The CDR3 DNA follows: TGTGCCACCAGCGGAGATTTAGCAGCGGGAGAGCAGACCCAGTACTTC.

This clonotype was counted a few times. The CDR3 loop is CASSLVMGGKETQYF. CDR3 coding DNA: TGTGCCAGCAGCCTCGTGATGGGGGGCAAGGAGACCCAGTACTTC. The chain has TRBV7-3 and TRBJ2-5, with D perhaps TRBD1 or TRBD2 (6 bases each). V lost 5 bases, J lost 5 bases, and 18 bases lay in between. This CDR3 contains 15 residues. Looked up from germline, CDR1 is SGHTA and CDR2 is FQGTGA.

The CDR3 protein is CASSTDSSETQYF. CDR3 sequence (DNA): TGTGCCAGTAGTACGGACAGTTCGGAGACCCAGTACTTC. V is TRBV19 and J is TRBJ2-5; a weak D match, TRBD1 (6 bases). From germline, CDR1 is LNHDA and CDR2 SQIVND (reference sequence). The CDR3 runs to 13 residues. V was pared by 4 bases and J by 5 bases, with 11 bases between.

This clonotype has ten or more counts. The chain combines TRBV19 with TRBJ1-1; TRBD1 might be the D (5 bases). The CDR3 runs 16 residues. The ends were cut back, 1 base at V and 0 bases at J, with 12 bases in the middle. The germline V gene has CDR1 LNHDA and CDR2 SQIVND (reference sequence). The CDR3 sequence: CASSIGRDYMNTEAFF. The CDR3 nucleotides are TGTGCCAGTAGTATAGGAAGGGACTACATGAACACTGAAGCTTTCTTT.

This clonotype was observed many times. This sequence joins TRBV15 and TRBJ1-5; perhaps TRBD1 as D (5 bases). The germline V gene has CDR1 LNHNV and CDR2 YYDKDF (reference sequence). Trimming removed 6 bases from V and 0 bases from J, with 9 bases in between. This CDR3 has 14 residues. The CDR3 sequence: CATRDIYSNQPQHF. The CDR3 region has the DNA TGTGCCACCAGGGACATCTATAGCAATCAGCCCCAGCATTTT. The variable domain in full, completed from reference TRBV15 and TRBJ1-5, reads DAMVIQNPRYQVTQFGKPVTLSCSQTLNHNVMYWYQQKSSQAPKLLFHYYDKDFNNEADTPDNFQSRRPNTSFCFLDIRSPGLGDTAMYLCATRDIYSNQPQHFGDGTRLSIL.

This clonotype has at least ten counts. The chain has TRBV20-1 and TRBJ2-7; D is perhaps TRBD2 (8 bases). Between the trimmed V and J ends, which lost 1 base and 9 bases, there was a span of 22 bases. This CDR3 comprises 15 residues. The germline V gene has CDR1 DFQATT and CDR2 SNEGSKA (reference sequence). This chain's CDR3 is CSARGPNRGGTRQYF. The CDR3 DNA reads as TGCAGTGCTAGAGGACCAAACAGGGGTGGGACTAGGCAGTACTTC.

The J gene is TRBJ2-2, the V gene TRBV2; D possibly corresponds to TRBD1 (6 bases). V gave up 7 bases and J gave up 4 bases, with 16 bases separating them. Looked up from germline, CDR1 is SNHLY and CDR2 is FYNNEI. This CDR3 is 15 amino acids long. CDR3 DNA: TGTGCCAGCAACGAACAGGGTGGGAGCACCGGGGAGCTGTTTTTT. Protein product: CASNEQGGSTGELFF.

At least ten counts were recorded for this clonotype. V is TRBV18 and J is TRBJ2-5, with D perhaps TRBD2 (6 bases). V was clipped by 1 base and J by 4 bases, with 19 bases between them. Germline assignment: CDR1 KGHSH and CDR2 LQKENI. This CDR3 contains 17 residues. The CDR3 nucleotides read TGTGCCAGCTCACCACTCGAGGACGGAGGGAGAGGAGAGACCCAGTACTTC. It is translated as CASSPLEDGGRGETQYF.

A remark on this clonotype: This may come from a read error, since a much larger clone is one base off. The conserved phenylalanine or tryptophan is not found at the CDR3 terminus, so this likely reflects a read error. V gene TRBV3-1 combines with J gene TRBJ1-2; D may be TRBD1 (5 bases). The germline V and J ends were trimmed by 5 bases and 4 bases, with 8 bases remaining between them. Germline V gene sequence: CDR1 LGHDT, CDR2 YNNKEL (reference sequence). The CDR3 is made up of 12 amino acids. CDR3 sequence (DNA): TGTGCCAGCAGCTCGACAGCCTATGGCTACACCGTC. Translated, it gives CASSSTAYGYTV.

At least ten counts were recorded for this clonotype. The genes are TRBV27 and TRBJ1-5, with TRBD1 identical over 8 bases. The trim removed 5 bases at V and 4 bases at J, leaving 7 bases unmatched. The CDR3 runs 15 residues. The V gene's germline CDR1 is MNHEY and CDR2 SMNVEV (reference sequence). The CDR3 reads CASSRNRGTNQPQHF. DNA for the CDR3: TGTGCCAGCAGTCGGAACAGGGGGACGAATCAGCCCCAGCATTTT.

This clonotype was found many times. The genes are TRBV3-1 and TRBJ2-5; TRBD2 aligns across 7 bases. The germline gives CDR1 LGHDT, CDR2 YNNKEL (reference sequence). With V trimmed by 4 bases and J by 5 bases, 13 bases remained unmatched. The CDR3 is 16 amino acids. This CDR3 is CASSPGTGGSGETQYF. Written as DNA, the CDR3 is TGTGCCAGCAGCCCGGGAACGGGCGGGAGTGGTGAGACCCAGTACTTC.

This clonotype was observed a handful of times. The chain is built from TRBV7-9 and TRBJ2-2; D unclear. There are 13 residues in the CDR3. Germline CDR1 reads SEHNR; CDR2 reads FQNEAQ (reference sequence). Trimming stripped 4 bases from V and 8 bases from J, with 11 bases between. The CDR3 spells CASSWTDRGELFF. The CDR3 bases are TGTGCCAGCAGCTGGACCGATAGAGGGGAGCTGTTTTTT. Together with reference TRBV7-9 and TRBJ2-2, the CDR3 gives the full variable domain: DTGVSQNPRHKITKRGQNVTFRCDPISEHNRLYWYRQTLGQGPEFLTYFQNEAQLEKSRLLSDRFSAERPKGSFSTLEIQRTEQGDSAMYLCASSWTDRGELFFGEGSRLTVL.

This clonotype has ten or more counts. The chain links TRBV6-5 to TRBJ1-5; 8 bases align to TRBD1. The junction had 6 bases not matched to a gene; V was cut back by 4 bases and J by 4 bases. Per germline, CDR1 MNHEY and CDR2 SVGAGI. The CDR3 spans 15 residues. As DNA, the CDR3 is TGTGCCAGCAGTTCAGGGCAGGGGGCGAATCAGCCCCAGCATTTT. It encodes CASSSGQGANQPQHF.

This clonotype was recorded many times. The chain has TRBV6-4 and TRBJ2-7; TRBD1 is a possible D gene (5 bases). The V end lost 0 bases, the J end lost 0 bases, and 12 bases lay between the germline ends. Looked up from germline, CDR1 is MRHNA and CDR2 is SNTAGT. CDR3 size: 16 residues. CDR3 coding DNA: TGTGCCAGCAGTGACTCTCCAGGACATAGCTCCTACGAGCAGTACTTC. This encodes CASSDSPGHSSYEQYF.

This clonotype was counted only a few times. V is TRBV19 and J is TRBJ1-2; D call uncertain. The CDR3 extends over 14 amino acids. The germline gives CDR1 LNHDA, CDR2 SQIVND (reference sequence). V was clipped by 3 bases and J by 2 bases, with 10 bases between them. CDR3 nucleotide sequence: TGTGCCAGTAGTATTGTGGAAGGGAACTATGGCTACACCTTC. This sequence encodes CASSIVEGNYGYTF. Together with reference TRBV19 and TRBJ1-2, the CDR3 gives the full variable domain: DGGITQSPKYLFRKEGQNVTLSCEQNLNHDAMYWYRQDPGQGLRLIYYSQIVNDFQKGDIAEGYSVSREKKESFPLTVTSAQKNPTAFYLCASSIVEGNYGYTFGSGTRLTVV.

This clonotype showed up just a few times. The CDR3 here is CASSPSGVPSGNTIYF. CDR3 nucleotide sequence: TGTGCCAGCTCACCGTCAGGGGTACCCTCTGGAAACACCATATATTTT. The chain joins TRBV18 to TRBJ1-3; D possibly corresponds to TRBD1 (6 bases). Between the trimmed V and J ends, which lost 3 bases and 0 bases, there was a span of 12 bases. CDR3 length: 16 residues. The germline CDR1 and CDR2 sequences are KGHSH and LQKENI. Combining the CDR3 with reference TRBV18 and TRBJ1-3 gives the whole variable domain NAGVMQNPRHLVRRRGQEARLRCSPMKGHSHVYWYRQLPEEGLKFMVYLQKENIIDESGMPKERFSAEFPKEGPSILRIQQVVRGDSAAYFCASSPSGVPSGNTIYFGEGSWLTVV.

Remarks on this clonotype: It may be a read error: a sequence one base away is much more abundant. The chain uses TRBV7-7 and TRBJ2-5, with D unclear. The CDR3 loop spans 14 amino acids. Germline assignment: CDR1 SSHAT and CDR2 FNYEAQ (reference sequence). The CDR3 here is CASSPDPHGETQYF. CDR3 in DNA: TGTGCTAGCAGCCCGGACCCACATGGGGAGACCCAGTACTTC.

V gene TRBV7-9 combines with J gene TRBJ1-5, with 10 bases lining up with TRBD1. Germline lookup yields CDR1 SEHNR and CDR2 FQNEAQ (reference sequence). With 4 bases clipped from V and 7 bases from J, the junction kept 7 bases outside the gene matches. CDR3 length equals 15 residues. This CDR3 is CASSSGTGARQPQHF. The CDR3 bases are TGTGCCAGCAGCTCCGGGACAGGGGCTCGCCAGCCCCAGCATTTT.

There are many counts of this clonotype. The chain uses TRBV6-1 and TRBJ1-2; D is undetermined. Trimming shortened V by 6 bases and J by 3 bases, and 8 bases separated the two germline ends. The CDR3 extends over 12 amino acids. Germline V gene sequence: CDR1 MNHNS, CDR2 SASEGT. The chain's CDR3 is CASRDGYYGYTF. DNA for the CDR3: TGTGCCAGCAGGGATGGGTACTATGGCTACACCTTC.

Regarding this clonotype: A much larger clone is a single base away; this may be a read error. The chain employs TRBV7-2 and TRBJ2-7; no firm D call. The germline CDR1 and CDR2 sequences are SGHTA and FQGNSA. CDR3 size: 14 residues. CDR3 in amino acids: CASSFLAGTYEHYF. The CDR3 DNA follows: TGTGCCAGCAGCTTCTTGGCAGGAACCTACGAGCACTACTTC.